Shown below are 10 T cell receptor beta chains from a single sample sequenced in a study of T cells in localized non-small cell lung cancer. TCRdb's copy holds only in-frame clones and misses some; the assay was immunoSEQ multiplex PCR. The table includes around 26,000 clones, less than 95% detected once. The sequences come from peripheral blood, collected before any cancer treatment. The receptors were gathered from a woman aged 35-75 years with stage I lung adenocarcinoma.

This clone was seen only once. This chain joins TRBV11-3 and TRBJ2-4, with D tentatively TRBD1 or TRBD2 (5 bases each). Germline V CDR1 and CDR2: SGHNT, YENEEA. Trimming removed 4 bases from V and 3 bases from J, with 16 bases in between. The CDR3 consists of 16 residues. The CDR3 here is CASSSRGRGGKNIQYF. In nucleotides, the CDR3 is TGTGCCAGCAGCTCTCGGGGCAGAGGTGGCAAAAACATTCAGTACTTC.

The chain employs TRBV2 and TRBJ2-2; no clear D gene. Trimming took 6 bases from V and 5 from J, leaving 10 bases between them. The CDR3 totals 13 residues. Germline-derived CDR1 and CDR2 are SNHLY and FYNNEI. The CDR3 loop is CASSSSRTGELFF. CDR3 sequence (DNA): TGTGCCAGCAGCTCGTCCCGGACCGGGGAGCTGTTTTTT.

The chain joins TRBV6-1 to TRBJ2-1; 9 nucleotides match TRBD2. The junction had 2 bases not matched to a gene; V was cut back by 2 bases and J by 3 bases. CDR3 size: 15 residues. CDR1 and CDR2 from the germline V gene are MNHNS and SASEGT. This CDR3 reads CASSEKAGGYNEQFF. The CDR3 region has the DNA TGTGCCAGCAGTGAAAAAGCGGGGGGCTACAATGAGCAGTTCTTC.

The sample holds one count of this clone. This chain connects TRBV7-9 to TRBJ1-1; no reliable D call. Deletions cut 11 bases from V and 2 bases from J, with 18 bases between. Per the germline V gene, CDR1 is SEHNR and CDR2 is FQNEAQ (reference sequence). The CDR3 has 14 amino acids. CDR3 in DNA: TGTGCCGAGCTTGGTGGGAACAGTAACACTGAAGCTTTCTTT. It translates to CAELGGNSNTEAFF. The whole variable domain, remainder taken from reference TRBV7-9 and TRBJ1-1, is DTGVSQNPRHKITKRGQNVTFRCDPISEHNRLYWYRQTLGQGPEFLTYFQNEAQLEKSRLLSDRFSAERPKGSFSTLEIQRTEQGDSAMYLCAELGGNSNTEAFFGQGTRLTVV.

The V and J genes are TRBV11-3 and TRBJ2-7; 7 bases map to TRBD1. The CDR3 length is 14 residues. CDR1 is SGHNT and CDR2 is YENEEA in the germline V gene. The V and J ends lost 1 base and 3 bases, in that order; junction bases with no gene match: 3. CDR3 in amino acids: CASSLGGQSYEQYF. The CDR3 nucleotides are TGTGCCAGCAGCTTAGGGGGACAGAGCTACGAGCAGTACTTC.

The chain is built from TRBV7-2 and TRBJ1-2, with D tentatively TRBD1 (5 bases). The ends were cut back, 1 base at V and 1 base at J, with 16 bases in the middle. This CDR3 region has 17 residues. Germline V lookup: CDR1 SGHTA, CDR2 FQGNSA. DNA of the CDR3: TGTGCCAGCAGCTTAGGAGGGGTGGCAGCGATTAACTATGGCTACACCTTC. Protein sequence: CASSLGGVAAINYGYTF.

The CDR3 DNA is TGCAGCTCCTGGTGGGGGAATGAGCAGTTCTTC. It specifies CSSWWGNEQFF. The chain uses TRBV29-1 and TRBJ2-1; D is tentatively TRBD1 or TRBD2 (5 bases each). V lost 8 bases, J lost 7 bases, and 12 bases lay in between. This CDR3 is built from 11 residues. Germline V gives CDR1 SQVTM, CDR2 ANQGSEA.

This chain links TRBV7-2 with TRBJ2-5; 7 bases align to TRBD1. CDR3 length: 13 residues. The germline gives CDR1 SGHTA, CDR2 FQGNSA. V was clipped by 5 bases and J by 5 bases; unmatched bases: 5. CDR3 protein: CASSQGVSETQYF. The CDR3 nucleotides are TGTGCCAGCAGCCAGGGGGTAAGCGAGACCCAGTACTTC.

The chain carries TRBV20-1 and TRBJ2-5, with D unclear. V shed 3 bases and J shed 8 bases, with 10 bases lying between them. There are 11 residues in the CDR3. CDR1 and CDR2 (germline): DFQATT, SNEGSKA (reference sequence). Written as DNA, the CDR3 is TGCAGTGCTAGGCCTCAGACCACCCAGTACTTC. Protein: CSARPQTTQYF.

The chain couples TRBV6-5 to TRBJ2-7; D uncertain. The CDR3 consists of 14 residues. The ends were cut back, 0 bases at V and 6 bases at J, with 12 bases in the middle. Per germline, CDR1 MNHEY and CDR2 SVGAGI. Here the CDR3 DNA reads TGTGCCAGCAGTTACTCCGTTTCCCCTATCGAGCAGTACTTC. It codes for CASSYSVSPIEQYF.